A selection of T cell receptor beta chains follows, all from one sample in a study of T cell responses to AZD1222 COVID-19 vaccine. Only in-frame clones appear in the TCRdb table, and some are missing; sequencing was by immunoSEQ multiplex PCR. The data contain about 190,000 clones, almost 95% of them seen just once; the ten biggest clones take up 7.5% to 9.5%. Source: peripheral blood, taken on day 0 of AZD1222 vaccination. The receptors originated from an adult in good health. Both conserved end residues are part of each CDR3. Fields, in order: clone size, D gene, J gene, V gene, CDR3 protein, CDR3 DNA. D genes are given only for firm matches. Not all rows give a size; the values are once, few, many and, for expanded clones, a class.

abundance: .; d_gene: .; j_gene: TRBJ1-3; v_gene: TRBV4-3; CDR3aa: CASSQARGSGNTIYF; CDR3nt: TGCGCCAGCAGCCAAGCTAGGGGGTCTGGAAACACCATATATTTT
abundance: .; d_gene: TRBD2; j_gene: TRBJ2-1; v_gene: TRBV5-1; CDR3aa: CASSLLAGFNEQFF; CDR3nt: TGCGCCAGCAGCCTGCTAGCGGGCTTCAATGAGCAGTTCTTC
abundance: .; d_gene: .; j_gene: TRBJ2-7; v_gene: TRBV27; CDR3aa: CASILGAEQYF; CDR3nt: TGTGCCAGCATTTTAGGGGCCGAGCAGTACTTC
abundance: .; d_gene: TRBD2; j_gene: TRBJ2-3; v_gene: TRBV6-2/TRBV6-3; CDR3aa: CASSFRTSGSTDTQYF; CDR3nt: TGTGCCAGCAGCTTCCGGACTAGCGGGAGCACAGATACGCAGTATTTT
abundance: once; d_gene: .; j_gene: TRBJ2-1; v_gene: TRBV9; CDR3aa: CASSGGDPAGNEQFF; CDR3nt: TGTGCCAGCAGCGGAGGGGACCCCGCGGGCAATGAGCAGTTCTTC
abundance: few; d_gene: TRBD1; j_gene: TRBJ1-2; v_gene: TRBV5-1; CDR3aa: CASSETTGVGYTF; CDR3nt: TGCGCCAGCAGCGAGACCACAGGGGTTGGCTACACCTTC
abundance: .; d_gene: .; j_gene: TRBJ1-2; v_gene: TRBV28; CDR3aa: CASSLRGRGGYTF; CDR3nt: TGTGCCAGCAGTTTAAGGGGTAGGGGTGGCTACACCTTC
abundance: .; d_gene: .; j_gene: TRBJ1-4; v_gene: TRBV11-2; CDR3aa: CASSLQGAPYEKLFF; CDR3nt: TGTGCCAGCAGCTTGCAGGGAGCCCCCTATGAAAAACTGTTTTTT
abundance: .; d_gene: .; j_gene: TRBJ2-1; v_gene: TRBV6-1; CDR3aa: CASSEVGGGYNEQFF; CDR3nt: TGTGCCAGCAGTGAAGTGGGGGGTGGCTACAATGAGCAGTTCTTC
abundance: once; d_gene: .; j_gene: TRBJ1-5; v_gene: TRBV28; CDR3aa: CASSSPPGRDFTQPQHF; CDR3nt: TGTGCCAGCAGTTCCCCCCCGGGCAGGGACTTCACTCAGCCCCAGCATTTT
abundance: .; d_gene: .; j_gene: TRBJ1-2; v_gene: TRBV3-1/TRBV3-2; CDR3aa: CASSLALDSNYGYTF; CDR3nt: TGTGCCAGCAGCCTCGCTTTGGACAGCAACTATGGCTACACCTTC
abundance: .; d_gene: .; j_gene: TRBJ1-3; v_gene: TRBV9; CDR3aa: CASSERAGETLSGNTIYF; CDR3nt: TGTGCCAGCAGCGAGCGAGCAGGGGAGACCCTCTCTGGAAACACCATATATTTT
abundance: .; d_gene: TRBD1; j_gene: TRBJ2-1; v_gene: TRBV10-3; CDR3aa: CAISESVAGGTYNEQFF; CDR3nt: TGTGCCATCAGTGAGTCGGTGGCAGGGGGTACCTACAATGAGCAGTTCTTC
abundance: once; d_gene: TRBD2; j_gene: TRBJ2-7; v_gene: TRBV4-1; CDR3aa: CASSQARTSGYEQYF; CDR3nt: TGCGCCAGCAGCCAAGCCCGTACTAGCGGGTACGAGCAGTACTTC
abundance: .; d_gene: .; j_gene: TRBJ1-3; v_gene: TRBV21-1; CDR3aa: CASSAGHRSGNTIYF; CDR3nt: TGTGCCAGCAGCGCGGGACATCGGTCTGGAAACACCATATATTTT
abundance: .; d_gene: .; j_gene: TRBJ2-7; v_gene: TRBV7-7; CDR3aa: CASSTGLASYEQYF; CDR3nt: TGTGCTAGCAGCACGGGACTGGCCTCCTACGAGCAGTACTTC
abundance: .; d_gene: .; j_gene: TRBJ1-5; v_gene: TRBV5-1; CDR3aa: CASSLDRLGSNQPQHF; CDR3nt: TGCGCCAGCAGCTTGGACAGGTTGGGTAGCAATCAGCCCCAGCATTTT
abundance: .; d_gene: .; j_gene: TRBJ2-7; v_gene: TRBV5-1; CDR3aa: CASSLHRTGYEQYF; CDR3nt: TGCGCCAGCAGCCTACACCGTACGGGCTACGAGCAGTACTTC
abundance: .; d_gene: .; j_gene: TRBJ2-1; v_gene: TRBV5-1; CDR3aa: CASSLGLNSGNEQFF; CDR3nt: TGCGCCAGCAGCTTGGGGTTAAATAGCGGCAATGAGCAGTTCTTC
abundance: .; d_gene: TRBD2; j_gene: TRBJ2-5; v_gene: TRBV5-5; CDR3aa: CASSFREGETQYF; CDR3nt: TGTGCCAGCAGCTTTAGGGAGGGCGAGACCCAGTACTTC
abundance: once; d_gene: .; j_gene: TRBJ1-6; v_gene: TRBV7-8; CDR3aa: CASSQGSPLHF; CDR3nt: TGTGCCAGCAGCCAAGGCTCACCCCTCCACTTT
abundance: .; d_gene: .; j_gene: TRBJ1-2; v_gene: TRBV6-6; CDR3aa: CASSPGGGYTF; CDR3nt: TGTGCCAGCAGTCCCGGGGGCGGCTACACCTTC
abundance: .; d_gene: .; j_gene: TRBJ1-3; v_gene: TRBV7-9; CDR3aa: CATSGGEVEVSGNTIYF; CDR3nt: TGTGCCACCTCGGGTGGGGAGGTCGAGGTCTCTGGAAACACCATATATTTT
abundance: .; d_gene: TRBD1; j_gene: TRBJ1-6; v_gene: TRBV3-1/TRBV3-2; CDR3aa: CASSPRGLGSPLHF; CDR3nt: TGTGCCAGCAGCCCCAGGGGGCTCGGGTCACCCCTCCACTTT
abundance: .; d_gene: .; j_gene: TRBJ2-2; v_gene: TRBV30; CDR3aa: CAWSRDGRELFF; CDR3nt: TGTGCCTGGAGCCGCGACGGCCGGGAGCTGTTTTTT
abundance: .; d_gene: .; j_gene: TRBJ1-5; v_gene: TRBV6-5; CDR3aa: CASSPGVGQPQHF; CDR3nt: TGTGCCAGCAGCCCCGGAGTCGGACAGCCCCAGCATTTT
abundance: once; d_gene: .; j_gene: TRBJ1-1; v_gene: TRBV28; CDR3aa: CASSSPRGGYTEAFF; CDR3nt: TGTGCCAGCAGTTCCCCTAGGGGGGGGTACACTGAAGCTTTCTTT
abundance: .; d_gene: TRBD2; j_gene: TRBJ2-7; v_gene: TRBV5-1; CDR3aa: CASSHPSGNGREQYF; CDR3nt: TGCGCCAGCAGCCATCCTAGCGGAAACGGGCGGGAGCAGTACTTC
abundance: once; d_gene: TRBD2; j_gene: TRBJ2-1; v_gene: TRBV6-1; CDR3aa: CASSEKDSGHNEQFF; CDR3nt: TGTGCCAGCAGTGAAAAGGATAGCGGGCACAATGAGCAGTTCTTC
abundance: .; d_gene: TRBD2; j_gene: TRBJ2-1; v_gene: TRBV7-3; CDR3aa: CASSSPGLAGNEQFF; CDR3nt: TGTGCCAGCAGCTCTCCGGGACTAGCGGGAAATGAGCAGTTCTTC
abundance: .; d_gene: .; j_gene: TRBJ2-7; v_gene: TRBV6-5; CDR3aa: CASSYSDPYEQYF; CDR3nt: TGTGCCAGCAGTTACTCAGACCCCTACGAGCAGTACTTC
abundance: .; d_gene: .; j_gene: TRBJ2-7; v_gene: TRBV11-3; CDR3aa: CASSPGGRGAYEQYF; CDR3nt: TGTGCCAGCAGCCCTGGGGGCAGGGGGGCCTACGAGCAGTACTTC
abundance: .; d_gene: .; j_gene: TRBJ2-2; v_gene: TRBV24-1; CDR3aa: CATSYSGRESGRPLLTGELFF; CDR3nt: TGTGCCACCAGTTATTCGGGCAGGGAGTCGGGGAGACCCCTCTTAACCGGGGAGCTGTTTTTT
abundance: .; d_gene: .; j_gene: TRBJ1-3; v_gene: TRBV25-1; CDR3aa: CASSTQGFTGNTIYF; CDR3nt: TGTGCCAGCAGTACTCAGGGGTTTACGGGAAACACCATATATTTT
abundance: .; d_gene: .; j_gene: TRBJ1-4; v_gene: TRBV9; CDR3aa: CASSETGHEKLFF; CDR3nt: TGTGCCAGCAGCGAGACCGGACATGAAAAACTGTTTTTT
abundance: once; d_gene: .; j_gene: TRBJ1-2; v_gene: TRBV19; CDR3aa: CASNRGQTYGYTF; CDR3nt: TGTGCCAGTAACCGAGGCCAGACCTATGGCTACACCTTC
abundance: .; d_gene: TRBD1; j_gene: TRBJ2-6; v_gene: TRBV5-1; CDR3aa: CASSVGQGGLSGANVLTF; CDR3nt: TGCGCCAGCAGCGTCGGACAGGGGGGTCTCTCTGGGGCCAACGTCCTGACTTTC
abundance: .; d_gene: TRBD1; j_gene: TRBJ1-4; v_gene: TRBV28; CDR3aa: CASRFSPQDRANEKLFF; CDR3nt: TGTGCCAGCAGGTTCTCTCCGCAGGACAGGGCTAATGAAAAACTGTTTTTT
abundance: .; d_gene: TRBD1; j_gene: TRBJ1-2; v_gene: TRBV29-1; CDR3aa: CSATGGDYGYTF; CDR3nt: TGCAGCGCTACAGGGGGCGACTATGGCTACACCTTC
abundance: many; d_gene: TRBD1; j_gene: TRBJ2-1; v_gene: TRBV5-1; CDR3aa: CASSLDYWDRAGGSYNEQFF; CDR3nt: TGCGCCAGCAGCTTGGACTACTGGGACAGGGCCGGAGGGTCCTACAATGAGCAGTTCTTC